The clone carrying this T cell receptor beta chain was seen a handful of times. Looked up from germline, CDR1 is MDHEN and CDR2 is SYDVKM. The CDR3 contains 15 residues. After removal of 6 bases from V and 1 base from J, the junction contained 5 bases not matched to a gene. Splitting of CD4+ cells produced CD45RA+ naive and CD45RA-negative memory subsets. This record belongs to a study of shared clonotypes between healthy human individuals. The protocol was immunoSEQ multiplex PCR, while the TCRdb copy is restricted to in-frame clones and leaves out a portion. In the table there are about 1.1 million clones, 70% to 85% of which are singletons.

Material: memory CD4+ T cells from PBMCs. Subset meaning: CD45RA-negative fraction. The V and J genes are TRBV28 and TRBJ1-1; 10 nucleotides align to TRBD1. This receptor was obtained from a man in his late teens or twenties in good health. Some clones in this sample may be carry-over from other donors' samples. CDR3 loop: CASSSWDRGNTEAFF. In DNA, the CDR3 is TGTGCCAGCAGCTCTTGGGACAGGGGGAACACTGAAGCTTTCTTT. The whole variable domain, remainder taken from reference TRBV28 and TRBJ1-1, is DVKVTQSSRYLVKRTGEKVFLECVQDMDHENMFWYRQDPGLGLRLIYFSYDVKMKEKGDIPEGYSVSREKKERFSLILESASTNQTSMYLCASSSWDRGNTEAFFGQGTRLTVV.